This TCR beta chain stems from a study of neoadjuvant anti-PD-1 for oral cavity cancer. Two replicates per tumor sample, mostly from 4.8 ug of genomic DNA. Measured with immunoSEQ multiplex PCR; TCRdb has only the in-frame clones, and not every one. Of some 15,000 clones listed, under 40% are singletons. V lost 1 base and J lost 2; bases outside the gene matches: 0. Germline V gene data show CDR1 as MNHNS and CDR2 as SASEGT. This CDR3 has 14 amino acids. Time point defined: after neoadjuvant nivolumab, at surgical resection. The sequence was collected from a person aged 40 to 85 with oral cavity squamous cell carcinoma. The sequences come from tumor tissue, collected after nivolumab (anti-PD-1) treatment. The chain has TRBV6-1 and TRBJ2-7; 9 bases agree with TRBD1. In DNA form, the CDR3 reads TGTGCCAGCAGTGAAGGGGACAGGGCCTACGAGCAGTACTTC. It codes for CASSEGDRAYEQYF.